The TCR beta chain under discussion was sequenced for a study of PD-L1 blockade in urothelial cancer. For the study at large: At some point between 2014 and 2016 therapy began: atezolizumab 1,200 mg intravenously every 3 weeks. Blood analysis took place 3 weeks (second dose) and 6 weeks after treatment start.

Generated by immunoSEQ multiplex PCR, the TCRdb table keeps only in-frame clones and is missing some. Of roughly 84,000 clones detected, roughly 80% appear once; the ten largest clones hold over 7.5%. The ends were cut back, 3 bases at V and 1 base at J, with 12 bases in the middle. Germline-derived CDR1 and CDR2 are MNHEY and SMNVEV (reference sequence). The CDR3 is 15 amino acids. The TCR sequence derives from an older man with urothelial cancer. This chain links TRBV27 with TRBJ1-2; D is perhaps TRBD1 (5 bases). The specimen comprised PBMCs, sampled around atezolizumab (anti-PD-L1) treatment. Here the CDR3 reads CASSLKQGGNYGYTF. Here the CDR3 DNA reads TGTGCCAGCAGTTTGAAGCAGGGAGGTAACTATGGCTACACCTTC.